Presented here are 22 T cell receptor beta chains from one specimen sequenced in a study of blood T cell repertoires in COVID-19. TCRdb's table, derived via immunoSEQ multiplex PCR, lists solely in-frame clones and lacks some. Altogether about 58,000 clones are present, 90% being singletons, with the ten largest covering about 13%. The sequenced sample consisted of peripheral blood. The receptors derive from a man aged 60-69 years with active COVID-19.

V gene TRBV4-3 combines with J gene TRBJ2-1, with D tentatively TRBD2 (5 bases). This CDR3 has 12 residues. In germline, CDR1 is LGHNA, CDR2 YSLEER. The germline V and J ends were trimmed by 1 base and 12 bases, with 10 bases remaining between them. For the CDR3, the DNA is TGCGCCAGCAGCCAAGTAAATGGAGGGCAGTTCTTC. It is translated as CASSQVNGGQFF.

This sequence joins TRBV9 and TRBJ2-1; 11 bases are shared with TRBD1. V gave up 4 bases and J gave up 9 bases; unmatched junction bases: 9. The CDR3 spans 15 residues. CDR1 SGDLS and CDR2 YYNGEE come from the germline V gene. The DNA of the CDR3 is TGTGCCAGCAGCCCTCGGACAGGGGGCATCGGTGAGCAGTTCTTC. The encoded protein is CASSPRTGGIGEQFF. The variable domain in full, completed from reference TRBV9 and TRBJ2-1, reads DSGVTQTPKHLITATGQRVTLRCSPRSGDLSVYWYQQSLDQGLQFLIQYYNGEERAKGNILERFSAQQFPDLHSELNLSSLELGDSALYFCASSPRTGGIGEQFFGPGTRLTVL.

The CDR3 sequence: CAIRGIVYTGELFF. The CDR3 bases are TGTGCCATACGCGGGATCGTATACACCGGGGAGCTGTTTTTT. This sequence joins TRBV10-3 and TRBJ2-2; D possibly corresponds to TRBD2 (6 bases). From germline, CDR1 is ENHRY and CDR2 SYGVKD. The V end was cut by 9 bases, the J end by 3 bases, with 14 bases between. The CDR3 is 14 amino acids.

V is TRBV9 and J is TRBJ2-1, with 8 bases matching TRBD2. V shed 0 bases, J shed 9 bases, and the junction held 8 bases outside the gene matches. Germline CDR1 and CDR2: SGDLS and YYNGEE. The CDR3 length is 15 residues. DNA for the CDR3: TGTGCCAGCAGCGTAGAACCAGCGGGAGACGGTGAGCAGTTCTTC. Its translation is CASSVEPAGDGEQFF.

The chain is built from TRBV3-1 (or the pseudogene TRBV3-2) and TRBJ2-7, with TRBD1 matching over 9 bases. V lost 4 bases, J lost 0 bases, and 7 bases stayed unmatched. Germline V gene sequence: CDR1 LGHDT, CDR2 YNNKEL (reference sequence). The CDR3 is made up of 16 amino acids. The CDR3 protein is CASSRGQGRSSYEQYF. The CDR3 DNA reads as TGTGCCAGCAGCCGGGGACAGGGCAGATCCTCCTACGAGCAGTACTTC.

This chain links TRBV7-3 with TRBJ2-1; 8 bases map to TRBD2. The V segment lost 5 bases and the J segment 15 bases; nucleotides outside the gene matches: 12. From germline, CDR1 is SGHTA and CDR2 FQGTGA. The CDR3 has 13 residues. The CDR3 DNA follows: TGTGCCAGCAGCCCAGCAGGTGGCGGGGGGTTGTTCTTC. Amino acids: CASSPAGGGGLFF.

For the CDR3, the DNA is TGTGCCAGCTCTGCACTCAGGACTAGCGGTAAAGAGACCCAGTACTTC. Translation gives CASSALRTSGKETQYF. V and J are TRBV19 and TRBJ2-5; 10 bases are a match to TRBD2. Trimming took 9 bases from V and 3 from J; bases not matched to a gene: 13. The CDR3 is 16 amino acids. Per the germline V gene, CDR1 is LNHDA and CDR2 is SQIVND (reference sequence).

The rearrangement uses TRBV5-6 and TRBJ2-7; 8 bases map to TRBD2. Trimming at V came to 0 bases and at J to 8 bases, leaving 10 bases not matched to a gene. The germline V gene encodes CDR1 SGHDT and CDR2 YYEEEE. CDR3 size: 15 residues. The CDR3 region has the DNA TGTGCCAGCAGCTTGGCCCATGTCGGGAGGGACCAGCAGTACTTC. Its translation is CASSLAHVGRDQQYF.

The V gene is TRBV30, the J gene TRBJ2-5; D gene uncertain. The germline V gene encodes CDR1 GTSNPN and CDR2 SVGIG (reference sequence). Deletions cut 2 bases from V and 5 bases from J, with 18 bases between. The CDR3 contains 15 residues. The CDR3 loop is CAWSPQPSYVETQYF. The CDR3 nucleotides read TGTGCCTGGAGTCCCCAGCCTAGTTATGTGGAGACCCAGTACTTC.

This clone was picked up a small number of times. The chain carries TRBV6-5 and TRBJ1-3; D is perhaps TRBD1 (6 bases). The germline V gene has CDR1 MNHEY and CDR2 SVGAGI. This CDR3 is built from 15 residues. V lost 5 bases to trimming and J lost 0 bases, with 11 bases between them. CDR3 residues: CASSNRDISGNTIYF. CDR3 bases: TGTGCCAGCAGTAACAGGGATATCTCTGGAAACACCATATATTTT.

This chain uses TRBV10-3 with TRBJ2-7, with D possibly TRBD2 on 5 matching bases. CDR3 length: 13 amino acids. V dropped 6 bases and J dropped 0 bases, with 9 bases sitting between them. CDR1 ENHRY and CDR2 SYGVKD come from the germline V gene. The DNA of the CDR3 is TGTGCCATCAGGGGTGGGAGCTCCTACGAGCAGTACTTC. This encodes CAIRGGSSYEQYF.

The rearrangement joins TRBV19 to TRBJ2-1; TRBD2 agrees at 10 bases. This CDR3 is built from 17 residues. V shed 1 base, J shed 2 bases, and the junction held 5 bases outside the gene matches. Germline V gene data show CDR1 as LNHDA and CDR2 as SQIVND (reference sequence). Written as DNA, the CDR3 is TGTGCCAGTAGTATAGGTAGGCTAGCGGGGGCCTACAATGAGCAGTTCTTC. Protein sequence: CASSIGRLAGAYNEQFF.

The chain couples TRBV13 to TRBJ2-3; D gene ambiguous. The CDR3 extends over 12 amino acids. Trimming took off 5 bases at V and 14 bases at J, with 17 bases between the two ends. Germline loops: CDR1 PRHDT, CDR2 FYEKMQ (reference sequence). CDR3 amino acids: CASSNSQRYPYF. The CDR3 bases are TGTGCCAGCAGCAACTCTCAACGGTATCCGTATTTT.

CDR3 residues: CASSLTGDTEAFF. The CDR3, as DNA: TGCGCCAGCAGCTTGACAGGGGACACTGAAGCTTTCTTT. The V call is TRBV5-1, the J call TRBJ1-1, with 7 bases matching TRBD1. Germline lookup yields CDR1 SGHRS and CDR2 YFSETQ. V trimming: 1 base; J trimming: 3 bases; junction bases outside the gene matches: 0. This CDR3 comprises 13 residues.

CDR3 DNA sequence: TGTGCCAGCAGCCCAGCAACGGGGTCCGGTCAGCCCCAGCATTTT. This gives the protein CASSPATGSGQPQHF. The chain links TRBV7-2 to TRBJ1-5; D uncertain. With 5 bases removed from V and 6 bases from J, the gap between germline ends came to 17 bases. CDR3 length: 15 amino acids. The V gene's germline CDR1 is SGHTA and CDR2 FQGNSA.

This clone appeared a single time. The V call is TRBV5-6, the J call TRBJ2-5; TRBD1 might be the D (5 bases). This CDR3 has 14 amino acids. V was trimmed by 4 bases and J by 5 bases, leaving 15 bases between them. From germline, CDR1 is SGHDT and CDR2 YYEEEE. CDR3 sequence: CASSGLTGPETQYF. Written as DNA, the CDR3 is TGTGCCAGCAGCGGCTTAACAGGCCCCGAGACCCAGTACTTC.

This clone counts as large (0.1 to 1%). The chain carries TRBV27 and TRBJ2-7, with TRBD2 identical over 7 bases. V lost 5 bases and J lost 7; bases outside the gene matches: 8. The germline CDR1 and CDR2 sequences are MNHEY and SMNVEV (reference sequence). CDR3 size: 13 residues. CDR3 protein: CASSPTVAGEQYF. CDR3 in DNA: TGTGCCAGCAGTCCGACGGTAGCGGGTGAGCAGTACTTC.

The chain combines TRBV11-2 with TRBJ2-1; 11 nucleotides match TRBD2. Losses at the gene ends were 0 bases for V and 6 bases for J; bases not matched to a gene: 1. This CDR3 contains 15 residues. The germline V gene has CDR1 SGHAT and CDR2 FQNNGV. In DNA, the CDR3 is TGTGCCAGCAGCTTAGAACTAGCGGGAGTCAATGAGCAGTTCTTC. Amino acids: CASSLELAGVNEQFF.

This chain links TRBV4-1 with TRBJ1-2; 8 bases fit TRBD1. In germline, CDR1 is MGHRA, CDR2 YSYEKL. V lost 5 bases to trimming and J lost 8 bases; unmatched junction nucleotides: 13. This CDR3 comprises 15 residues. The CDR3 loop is CASSVEGQGAGGYTF. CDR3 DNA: TGCGCCAGCAGCGTTGAGGGGCAGGGGGCGGGAGGCTACACCTTC.

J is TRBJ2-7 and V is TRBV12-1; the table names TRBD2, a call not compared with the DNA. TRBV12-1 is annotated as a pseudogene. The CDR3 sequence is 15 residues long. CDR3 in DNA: TGTGCCAGCAGCTTTCACCCACGGGGGACCTACGAGCAGTACTTC. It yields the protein CASSFHPRGTYEQYF.

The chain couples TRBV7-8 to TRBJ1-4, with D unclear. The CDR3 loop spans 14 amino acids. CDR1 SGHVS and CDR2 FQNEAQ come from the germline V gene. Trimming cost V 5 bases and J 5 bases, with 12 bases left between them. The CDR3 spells CASSVTTKNEKLFF. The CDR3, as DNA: TGTGCCAGCAGCGTGACAACAAAAAATGAAAAACTGTTTTTT.

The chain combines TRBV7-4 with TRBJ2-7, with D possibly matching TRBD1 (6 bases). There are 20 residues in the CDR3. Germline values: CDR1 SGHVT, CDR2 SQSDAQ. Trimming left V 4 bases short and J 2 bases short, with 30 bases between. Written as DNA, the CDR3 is TGTGCCAGCAGCTCGGTAGCTGGCCCCTTTAGAGGGGGAGTGACCTACGAGCAGTACTTC. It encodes CASSSVAGPFRGGVTYEQYF.